This TCR beta chain was obtained from a study of blood T cell repertoires in COVID-19. Study at large: The cDNA or gDNA used as material had been derived from T cells, B-cell-depleted T cells, or PBMCs.

As processed by the authors: Quantification of nucleated cells was approximated via reference gene primer amplification. The data were produced by immunoSEQ multiplex PCR, yet TCRdb's version contains in-frame clones alone and is incomplete. The DNA gave D and trimming, while V, J and clone size come from that table. The profile shows 130,000 or so clones, roughly 84% of them singletons. The V gene end was trimmed by 3 bases and the J gene end by 4 bases; junction bases not matched to a gene: 10. The V gene's germline CDR1 is GTSNPN and CDR2 SVGIG (reference sequence). The CDR3 extends over 15 amino acids.

The rearrangement uses TRBV30 and TRBJ2-7; 9 nucleotides align to TRBD2. The sequencing input was peripheral blood. The receptor was isolated from a man aged 25 to 40 with COVID-19, enrolled during active disease. The CDR3 coding sequence is TGTGCCTGGAGGAGGGGTAGCGGGAGCTGGTACGAGCAGTACTTC. Translating it yields CAWRRGSGSWYEQYF.